This TCR beta chain was obtained from a study of cytomegalovirus exposure and HLA in healthy donors. The CDR3 runs 16 residues. Looked up from germline, CDR1 is MNHEY and CDR2 is SVGAGI. Trimming removed 4 bases at V and 6 bases at J, with 18 bases between. A word on this clone: What it recognizes is unknown.

PCR used 60 Vbeta primers and 13 Jbeta primers. Libraries were prepared by immunoSEQ multiplex PCR; TCRdb keeps only in-frame clonotypes and omits some of them. The repertoire holds approximately 70,000 clones, approximately 70% seen once, with 14% in the top ten. Study-wide points: The study designated roughly 150 TCR beta chains cytomegalovirus-associated.

The rearrangement uses TRBV6-5 and TRBJ2-2; TRBD1 might be the D (6 bases). The origin of this receptor is a male donor in good health and CMV-seropositive. The sequencing sample was made of PBMCs. The DNA for the CDR3 is TGTGCCAGCAGTTTTACAGGGAATTTTGGAGCCGGGGAGCTGTTTTTT. This translates into CASSFTGNFGAGELFF.